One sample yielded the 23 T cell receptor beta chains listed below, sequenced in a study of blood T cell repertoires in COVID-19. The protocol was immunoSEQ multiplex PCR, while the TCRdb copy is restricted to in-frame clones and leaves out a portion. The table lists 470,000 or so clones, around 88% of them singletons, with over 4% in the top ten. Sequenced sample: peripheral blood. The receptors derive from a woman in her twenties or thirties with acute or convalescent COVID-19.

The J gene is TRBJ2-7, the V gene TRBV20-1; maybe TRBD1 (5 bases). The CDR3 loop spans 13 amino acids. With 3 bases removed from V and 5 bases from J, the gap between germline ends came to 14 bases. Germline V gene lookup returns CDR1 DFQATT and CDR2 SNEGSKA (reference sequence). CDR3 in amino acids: CSASLGQTDEQYF. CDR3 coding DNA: TGCAGTGCTAGTCTTGGACAAACTGACGAGCAGTACTTC.

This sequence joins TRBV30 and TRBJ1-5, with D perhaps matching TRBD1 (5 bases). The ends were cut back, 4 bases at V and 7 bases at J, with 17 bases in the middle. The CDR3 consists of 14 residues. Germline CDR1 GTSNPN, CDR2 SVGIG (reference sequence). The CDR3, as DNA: TGTGCCTGGATGTCTCAGGGTCTTGGGCAGCCCCAGCATTTT. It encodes CAWMSQGLGQPQHF. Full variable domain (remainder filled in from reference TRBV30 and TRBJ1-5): SQTIHQWPATLVQPVGSPLSLECTVEGTSNPNLYWYRQAAGRGLQLLFYSVGIGQISSEVPQNLSASRPQDRQFILSSKKLLLSDSGFYLCAWMSQGLGQPQHFGDGTRLSIL.

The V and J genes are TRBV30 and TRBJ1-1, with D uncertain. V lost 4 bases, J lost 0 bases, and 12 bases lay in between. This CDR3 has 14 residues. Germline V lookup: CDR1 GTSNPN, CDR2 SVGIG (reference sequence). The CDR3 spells CAWKQYYMNTEAFF. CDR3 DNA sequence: TGTGCCTGGAAGCAGTACTATATGAACACTGAAGCTTTCTTT.

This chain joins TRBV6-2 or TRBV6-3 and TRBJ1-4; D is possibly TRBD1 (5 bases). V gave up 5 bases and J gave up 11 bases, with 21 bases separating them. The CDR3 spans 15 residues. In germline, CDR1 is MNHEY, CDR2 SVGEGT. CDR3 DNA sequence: TGTGCCAGCAGTACGACCGGACAAAACGGTGGTAAACTGTTTTTT. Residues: CASSTTGQNGGKLFF.

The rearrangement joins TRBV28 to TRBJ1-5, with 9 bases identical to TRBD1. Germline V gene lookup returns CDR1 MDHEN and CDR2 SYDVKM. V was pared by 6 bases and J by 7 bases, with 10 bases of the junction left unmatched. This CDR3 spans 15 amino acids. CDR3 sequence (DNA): TGTGCCAGCAGGTCCGGGACAGGGATGTTCCAGCCCCAGCATTTT. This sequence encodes CASRSGTGMFQPQHF.

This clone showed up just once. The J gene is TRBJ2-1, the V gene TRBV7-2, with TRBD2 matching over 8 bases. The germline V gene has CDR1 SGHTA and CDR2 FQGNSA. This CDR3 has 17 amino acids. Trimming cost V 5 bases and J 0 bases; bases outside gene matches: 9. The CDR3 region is CASSQPERGNSYNEQFF. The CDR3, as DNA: TGTGCCAGCAGCCAGCCTGAGCGGGGGAACTCCTACAATGAGCAGTTCTTC.

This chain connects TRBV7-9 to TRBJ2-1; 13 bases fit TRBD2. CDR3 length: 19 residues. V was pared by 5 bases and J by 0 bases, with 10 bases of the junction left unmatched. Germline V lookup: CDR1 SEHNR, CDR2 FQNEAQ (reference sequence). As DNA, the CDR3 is TGTGCCAGCAGCCCTCCGGGACTAGCGGGGTCAAGCTCCTACAATGAGCAGTTCTTC. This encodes CASSPPGLAGSSSYNEQFF.

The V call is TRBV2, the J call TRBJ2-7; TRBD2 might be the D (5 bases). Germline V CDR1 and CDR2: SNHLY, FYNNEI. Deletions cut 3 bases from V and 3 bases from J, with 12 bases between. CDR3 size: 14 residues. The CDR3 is CASSEDFRLYEQYF. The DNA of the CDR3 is TGTGCCAGCAGTGAGGACTTTAGACTCTACGAGCAGTACTTC.

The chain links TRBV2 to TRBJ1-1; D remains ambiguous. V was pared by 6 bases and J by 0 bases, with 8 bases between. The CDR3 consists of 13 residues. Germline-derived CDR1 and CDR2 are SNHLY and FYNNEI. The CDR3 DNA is TGTGCCAGCAGCCTCGGGGTGAACACTGAAGCTTTCTTT. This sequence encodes CASSLGVNTEAFF.

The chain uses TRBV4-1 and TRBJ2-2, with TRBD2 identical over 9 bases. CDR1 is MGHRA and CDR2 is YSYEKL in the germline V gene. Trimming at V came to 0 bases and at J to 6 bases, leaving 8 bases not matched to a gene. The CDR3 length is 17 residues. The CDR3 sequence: CASSQDRASGEAGELFF. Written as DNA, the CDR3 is TGCGCCAGCAGCCAAGATAGGGCTAGCGGGGAGGCCGGGGAGCTGTTTTTT.

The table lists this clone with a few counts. The CDR3 loop is CSVERRNYGYTF. The CDR3 DNA is TGCAGCGTTGAACGCAGGAACTATGGCTACACCTTC. The chain uses TRBV29-1 and TRBJ1-2; D call uncertain. Trimming removed 2 bases from V and 2 bases from J, with 6 bases in between. Germline V CDR1 and CDR2: SQVTM, ANQGSEA. The CDR3 sequence is 12 residues long.

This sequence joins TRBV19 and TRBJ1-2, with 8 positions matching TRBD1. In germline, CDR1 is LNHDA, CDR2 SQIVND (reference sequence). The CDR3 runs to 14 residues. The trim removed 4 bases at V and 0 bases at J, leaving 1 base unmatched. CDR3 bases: TGTGCCAGTAGTAGACAGGGGACTAACTATGGCTACACCTTC. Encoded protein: CASSRQGTNYGYTF.

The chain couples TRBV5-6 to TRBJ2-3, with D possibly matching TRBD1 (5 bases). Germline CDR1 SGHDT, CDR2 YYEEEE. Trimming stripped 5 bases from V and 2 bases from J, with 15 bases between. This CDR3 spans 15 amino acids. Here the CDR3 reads CASRGQAGNTDTQYF. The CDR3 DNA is TGTGCCAGCAGGGGCCAGGCAGGGAACACAGATACGCAGTATTTT. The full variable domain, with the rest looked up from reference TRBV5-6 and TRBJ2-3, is DAGVTQSPTHLIKTRGQQVTLRCSPKSGHDTVSWYQQALGQGPQFIFQYYEEEERQRGNFPDRFSGHQFPNYSSELNVNALLLGDSALYLCASRGQAGNTDTQYFGPGTRLTVL.

CDR3 bases: TGTGCCAGCAGCCGAGGAGTTCCGGGGGAAAATGAAAAACTGTTTTTT. Its translation: CASSRGVPGENEKLFF. The chain couples TRBV7-9 to TRBJ1-4; TRBD1 might be the D (5 bases). Germline V gene sequence: CDR1 SEHNR, CDR2 FQNEAQ (reference sequence). Trimming left V 5 bases short and J 5 bases short, with 18 bases between. The CDR3 spans 16 residues.

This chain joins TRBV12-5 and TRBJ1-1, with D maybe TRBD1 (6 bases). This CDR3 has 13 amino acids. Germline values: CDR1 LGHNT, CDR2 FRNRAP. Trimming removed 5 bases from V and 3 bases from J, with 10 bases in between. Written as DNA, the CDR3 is TGTGCTAGTGGTCGAGACAGGTACACTGAAGCTTTCTTT. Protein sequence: CASGRDRYTEAFF.

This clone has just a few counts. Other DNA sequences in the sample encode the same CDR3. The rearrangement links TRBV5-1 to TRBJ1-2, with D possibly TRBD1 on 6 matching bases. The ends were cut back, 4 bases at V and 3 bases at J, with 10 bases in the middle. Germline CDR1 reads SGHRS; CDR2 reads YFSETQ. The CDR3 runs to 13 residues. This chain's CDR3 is CASSLDSYYGYTF. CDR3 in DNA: TGCGCCAGCAGCCTGGACAGCTACTATGGCTACACCTTC. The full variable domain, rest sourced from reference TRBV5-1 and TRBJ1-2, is KAGVTQTPRYLIKTRGQQVTLSCSPISGHRSVSWYQQTPGQGLQFLFEYFSETQRNKGNFPGRFSGRQFSNSRSEMNVSTLELGDSALYLCASSLDSYYGYTFGSGTRLTVV.

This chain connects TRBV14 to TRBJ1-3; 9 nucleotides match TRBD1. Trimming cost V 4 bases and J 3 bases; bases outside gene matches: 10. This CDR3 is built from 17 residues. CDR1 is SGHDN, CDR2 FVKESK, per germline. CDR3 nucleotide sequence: TGTGCCAGCAGCCCCCCCGGGACAGGGATCTATGGAAACACCATATATTTT. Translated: CASSPPGTGIYGNTIYF.

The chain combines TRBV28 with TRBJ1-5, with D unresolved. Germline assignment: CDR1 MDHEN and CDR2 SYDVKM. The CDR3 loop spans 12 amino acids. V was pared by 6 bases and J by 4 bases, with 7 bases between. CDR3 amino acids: CASSVENQPQHF. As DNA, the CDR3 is TGTGCCAGCAGCGTAGAGAATCAGCCCCAGCATTTT.

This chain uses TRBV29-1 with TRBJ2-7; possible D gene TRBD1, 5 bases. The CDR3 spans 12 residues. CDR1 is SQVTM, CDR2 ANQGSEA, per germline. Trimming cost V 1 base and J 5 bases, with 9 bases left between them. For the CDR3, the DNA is TGCAGCGTTGAAGGCGACAGTGACGAGCAGTACTTC. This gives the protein CSVEGDSDEQYF.

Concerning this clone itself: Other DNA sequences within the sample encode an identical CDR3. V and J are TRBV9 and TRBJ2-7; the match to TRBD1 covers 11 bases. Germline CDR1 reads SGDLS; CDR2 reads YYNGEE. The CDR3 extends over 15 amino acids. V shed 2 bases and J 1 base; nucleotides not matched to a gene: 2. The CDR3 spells CASSVGTGGSYEQYF. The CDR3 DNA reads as TGTGCCAGCAGCGTCGGGACAGGGGGTTCCTACGAGCAGTACTTC.

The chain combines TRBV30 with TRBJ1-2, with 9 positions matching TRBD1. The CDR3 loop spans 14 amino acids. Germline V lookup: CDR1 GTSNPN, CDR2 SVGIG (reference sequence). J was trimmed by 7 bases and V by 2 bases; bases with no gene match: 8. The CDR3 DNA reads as TGTGCCTGGAGTACACAGGGGGCGGTCTCTGGCTACACCTTC. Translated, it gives CAWSTQGAVSGYTF.

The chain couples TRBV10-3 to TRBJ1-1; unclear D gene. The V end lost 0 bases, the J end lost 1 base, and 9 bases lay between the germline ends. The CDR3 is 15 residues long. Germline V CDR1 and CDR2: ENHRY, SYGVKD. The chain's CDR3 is CAISESVSKNTEAFF. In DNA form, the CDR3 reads TGTGCCATCAGTGAGTCGGTAAGCAAGAACACTGAAGCTTTCTTT.

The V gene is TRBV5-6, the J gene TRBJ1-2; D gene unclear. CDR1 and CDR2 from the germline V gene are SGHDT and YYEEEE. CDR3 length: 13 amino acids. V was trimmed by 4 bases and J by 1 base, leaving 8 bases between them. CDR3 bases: TGTGCCAGCAGCCCCCCTAATAACTATGGCTACACCTTC. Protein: CASSPPNNYGYTF.